These 17 T cell receptor beta chains originate from one sample sequenced in a study of cytotoxic CD8 clonotypes in ibrutinib-treated CLL. Profiling relied on immunoSEQ multiplex PCR, and the TCRdb table lists in-frame clones only, not all of them. The sample contains hundreds of thousands of clones, 70% of which appear only once. The sample in question was PBMCs, obtained after 24 months of ibrutinib treatment. Source of these receptors: a human donor with chronic lymphocytic leukemia.

This clone has more than one count but fewer than ten. The chain has TRBV2 and TRBJ1-1; perhaps TRBD1 as D (6 bases). This CDR3 region has 14 residues. Per the germline V gene, CDR1 is SNHLY and CDR2 is FYNNEI. The V gene lost 2 bases and the J gene lost 6 bases, with 13 bases spanning the gap. The CDR3 DNA sequence: TGTGCCAGCAGTGAATTGGCGACAGGCGCTGAAGCTTTCTTT. Protein sequence: CASSELATGAEAFF.

This clone came up a few times. The J gene is TRBJ1-2, the V gene TRBV28; 8 nucleotides line up with TRBD1. In germline, CDR1 is MDHEN, CDR2 SYDVKM. Trimming cost V 8 bases and J 8 bases; bases outside gene matches: 13. The CDR3 contains 14 residues. In nucleotides, the CDR3 is TGTGCCAGCCGTGGACAGGGAGGGGGTCTGGGCTACACCTTC. Its translation is CASRGQGGGLGYTF.

This chain links TRBV10-3 with TRBJ1-2, with no clear D. The CDR3 is made up of 16 amino acids. Germline V gives CDR1 ENHRY, CDR2 SYGVKD. Trimming took 0 bases from V and 5 from J, leaving 16 bases between them. CDR3 sequence reads: CAISESTPGPWYGYTF. The CDR3 DNA reads TGTGCCATCAGTGAGTCGACACCCGGGCCTTGGTATGGCTACACCTTC.

This chain links TRBV11-1 with TRBJ2-1, with 9 bases that match TRBD1. Looked up from germline, CDR1 is SGHAT and CDR2 is FQDESV (reference sequence). This CDR3 region has 15 residues. V lost 1 base and J lost 7; bases outside the gene matches: 5. CDR3 sequence: CASSLEGQGHNEQFF. The CDR3 DNA sequence: TGTGCCAGCAGCTTAGAGGGACAGGGACATAATGAGCAGTTCTTC.

This clone occurred a few times. This chain joins TRBV6-5 and TRBJ2-7, with 7 nucleotides matching TRBD2. J was trimmed by 6 bases and V by 0 bases; bases with no gene match: 2. Germline V gives CDR1 MNHEY, CDR2 SVGAGI. The CDR3 is made up of 13 amino acids. The CDR3 DNA reads as TGTGCCAGCAGTTACTCGGGGACTACCGAGCAGTACTTC. This codes for CASSYSGTTEQYF.

The rearrangement links TRBV5-4 to TRBJ2-7, with 8 bases matching TRBD2. The CDR3 covers 13 residues. Per the germline V gene, CDR1 is SGHNT and CDR2 is YYREEE (reference sequence). With 3 bases clipped from V and 6 bases from J, the junction kept 5 bases outside the gene matches. This chain's CDR3 is CASSSLREGEQYF. CDR3 sequence (DNA): TGTGCCAGCAGCTCGCTACGGGAGGGCGAGCAGTACTTC.

The chain combines TRBV28 with TRBJ1-2; D remains unclear. Deletions cut 6 bases from V and 0 bases from J, with 8 bases between. CDR1 is MDHEN and CDR2 is SYDVKM in the germline V gene. This CDR3 contains 13 residues. The CDR3 DNA sequence: TGTGCCAGCAGCCCGGATACTAACTATGGCTACACCTTC. Translating it yields CASSPDTNYGYTF.

CDR3 DNA sequence: TGTGCCACTAGGACGGGACAGGGGTCCTACACCGGGGAGCTGTTTTTT. This sequence encodes CATRTGQGSYTGELFF. The chain uses TRBV19 and TRBJ2-2; 10 bases are a match to TRBD1. J lost 3 bases, V lost 10 bases, and 11 bases had no gene match. Per germline, CDR1 LNHDA and CDR2 SQIVND (reference sequence). The CDR3 runs to 16 residues.

V and J are TRBV6-4 and TRBJ1-2, with no clear D. The CDR3 length is 12 residues. Germline values: CDR1 MRHNA, CDR2 SNTAGT. V gave up 2 bases and J gave up 7 bases, with 8 bases separating them. The CDR3 region has the DNA TGTGCCAGCAGTGACCGAGAGACTGGCTACACCTTC. Its protein is CASSDRETGYTF.

V is TRBV28 and J is TRBJ1-1; D is unclear. The CDR3 is 12 amino acids. Germline V gene sequence: CDR1 MDHEN, CDR2 SYDVKM. Trimming took off 8 bases at V and 0 bases at J, with 7 bases between the two ends. CDR3 bases: TGTGCCAGCGGGGAATTGAACACTGAAGCTTTCTTT. Translation gives CASGELNTEAFF.

This clone was counted once. The V call is TRBV7-2, the J call TRBJ2-4; TRBD1 is a possible D gene (6 bases). The germline V gene encodes CDR1 SGHTA and CDR2 FQGNSA. Trimming took off 6 bases at V and 8 bases at J, with 17 bases between the two ends. The CDR3 runs to 14 residues. The CDR3 spells CASRRTGKGDIQYF. CDR3 bases: TGTGCCAGCAGGAGAACAGGGAAGGGGGACATTCAGTACTTC.

The V gene is TRBV6-1, the J gene TRBJ2-5; D possibly corresponds to TRBD1 (6 bases). Deletions cut 3 bases from V and 9 bases from J, with 17 bases between. CDR3 length: 14 residues. Germline CDR1 and CDR2: MNHNS and SASEGT. The CDR3 coding sequence is TGTGCCAGCAGTGATCACGATGGACAGACGGCCCAGTACTTC. This encodes CASSDHDGQTAQYF.

V and J are TRBV15 and TRBJ1-2; no clear D. V was trimmed by 2 bases and J by 8 bases, leaving 9 bases between them. The CDR3 runs 12 residues. Per the germline V gene, CDR1 is LNHNV and CDR2 is YYDKDF (reference sequence). CDR3 protein: CATSRLAGGYTF. The CDR3 DNA reads TGTGCCACCAGCAGATTGGCGGGGGGCTACACCTTC.

This chain connects TRBV7-8 to TRBJ2-5, with D unresolved. Germline V gene sequence: CDR1 SGHVS, CDR2 FQNEAQ. This CDR3 has 15 amino acids. V shed 5 bases and J shed 5 bases, with 18 bases lying between them. The CDR3 nucleotides are TGTGCCAGCAGCCGTACAACAGTGGAAAGGGAGACCCAGTACTTC. Protein: CASSRTTVERETQYF.

V is TRBV5-1 and J is TRBJ2-3, with no clear D. With 3 bases removed from V and 6 bases from J, the gap between germline ends came to 8 bases. The CDR3 loop spans 12 amino acids. CDR1 and CDR2 (germline): SGHRS, YFSETQ. The CDR3 DNA sequence: TGCGCCAGCAGCTCCTCCTCGGATACGCAGTATTTT. This gives the protein CASSSSSDTQYF.

The J gene is TRBJ2-1, the V gene TRBV15; D unclear. Germline V gene lookup returns CDR1 LNHNV and CDR2 YYDKDF (reference sequence). The CDR3 loop spans 17 amino acids. The germline V and J ends were trimmed by 3 bases and 4 bases, with 19 bases remaining between them. CDR3 DNA sequence: TGTGCCACCAGCAGTCCCCCGAAGGTCCCCCGATACAATGAGCAGTTCTTC. Amino acids: CATSSPPKVPRYNEQFF.

V is TRBV7-2 and J is TRBJ2-3; a weak D match, TRBD1 (6 bases). CDR3 length equals 15 residues. Trimming cost V 6 bases and J 2 bases, with 15 bases left between them. Germline loops: CDR1 SGHTA, CDR2 FQGNSA. CDR3 loop: CASSDRDTNTDTQYF. The CDR3, as DNA: TGTGCCAGCAGTGACCGGGACACGAACACAGATACGCAGTATTTT.